The text below deals with one T cell receptor beta chain. Its target is unknown. The CDR3 has 16 residues. Germline V gene lookup returns CDR1 SGHRS and CDR2 YFSETQ. Losses at the gene ends were 2 bases for V and 3 bases for J; bases not matched to a gene: 9. This record belongs to a study of cytomegalovirus exposure and HLA in healthy donors. Study-wide findings and caveats: Being productive about 90% or about 30% of the time was typical of most TCR beta V segments in an earlier analysis. Most sequenced TCRs were rare (though some public TCRs occurred in many donors). Among the most significant clusters, several appeared linked to common viral pathogens in a later analysis. High sensitivity and specificity were reportedly achieved when the classifier diagnosed cytomegalovirus status.

The PCR was carried out with 60 Vbeta primers and 13 Jbeta primers. This table comes from immunoSEQ multiplex PCR, and its TCRdb copy is limited to in-frame clones, with some not included. The table lists under 200,000 clones, around 85% of them singletons, with approximately 6.3% in the top ten. The chain employs TRBV5-1 and TRBJ2-7; 9 bases fit TRBD1. The receptor comes from a man aged 40-55 years in good health and CMV-seropositive. Sequences were obtained from PBMCs. The CDR3 DNA reads TGCGCCAGCAGCTTCAACCCGGGACAGGGTATCTACGAGCAGTACTTC. It codes for CASSFNPGQGIYEQYF.